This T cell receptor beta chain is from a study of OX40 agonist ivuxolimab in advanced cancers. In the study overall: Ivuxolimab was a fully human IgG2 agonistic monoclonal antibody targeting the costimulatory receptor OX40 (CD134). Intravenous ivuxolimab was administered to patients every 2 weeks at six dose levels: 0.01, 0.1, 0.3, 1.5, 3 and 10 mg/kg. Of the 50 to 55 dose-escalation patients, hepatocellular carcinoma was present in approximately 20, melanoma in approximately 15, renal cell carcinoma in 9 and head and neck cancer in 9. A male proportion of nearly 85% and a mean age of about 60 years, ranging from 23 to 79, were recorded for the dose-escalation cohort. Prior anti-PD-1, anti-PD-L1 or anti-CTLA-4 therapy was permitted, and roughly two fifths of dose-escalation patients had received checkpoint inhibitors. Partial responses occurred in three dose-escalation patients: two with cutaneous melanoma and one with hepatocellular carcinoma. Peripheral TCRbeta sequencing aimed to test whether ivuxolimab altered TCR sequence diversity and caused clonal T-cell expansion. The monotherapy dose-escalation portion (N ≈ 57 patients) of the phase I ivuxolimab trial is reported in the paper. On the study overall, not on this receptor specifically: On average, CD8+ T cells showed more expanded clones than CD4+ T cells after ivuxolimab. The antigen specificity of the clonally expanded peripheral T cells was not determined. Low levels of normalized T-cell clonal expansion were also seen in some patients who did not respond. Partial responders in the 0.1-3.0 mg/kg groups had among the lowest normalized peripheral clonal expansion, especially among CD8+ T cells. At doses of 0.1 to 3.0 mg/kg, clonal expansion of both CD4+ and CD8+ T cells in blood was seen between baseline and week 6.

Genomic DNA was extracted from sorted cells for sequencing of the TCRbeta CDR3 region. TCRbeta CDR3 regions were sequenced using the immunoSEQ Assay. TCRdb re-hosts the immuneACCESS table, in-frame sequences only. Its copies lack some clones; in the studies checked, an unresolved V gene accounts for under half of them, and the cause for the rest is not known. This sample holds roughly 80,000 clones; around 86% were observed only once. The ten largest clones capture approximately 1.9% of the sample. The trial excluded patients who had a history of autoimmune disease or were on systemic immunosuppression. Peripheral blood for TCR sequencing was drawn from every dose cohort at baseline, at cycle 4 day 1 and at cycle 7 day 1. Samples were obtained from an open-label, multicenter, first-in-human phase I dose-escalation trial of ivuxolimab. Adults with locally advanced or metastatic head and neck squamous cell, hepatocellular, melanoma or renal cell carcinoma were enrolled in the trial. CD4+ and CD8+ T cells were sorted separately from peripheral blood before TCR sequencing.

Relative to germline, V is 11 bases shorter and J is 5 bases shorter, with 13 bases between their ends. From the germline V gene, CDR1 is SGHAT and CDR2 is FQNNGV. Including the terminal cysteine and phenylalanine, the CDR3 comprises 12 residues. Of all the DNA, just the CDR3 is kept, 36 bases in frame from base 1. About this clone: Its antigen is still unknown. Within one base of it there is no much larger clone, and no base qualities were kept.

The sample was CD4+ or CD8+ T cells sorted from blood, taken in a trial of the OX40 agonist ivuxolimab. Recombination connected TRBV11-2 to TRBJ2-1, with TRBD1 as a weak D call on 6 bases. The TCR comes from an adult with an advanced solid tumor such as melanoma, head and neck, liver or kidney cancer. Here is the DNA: TGTGCCCGCCCTGACAGGAACAATGAGCAGTTCTTC. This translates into CARPDRNNEQFF.